These 27 T cell receptor beta chains share one sample of origin, sequenced in a study of OX40 agonist ivuxolimab in advanced cancers. Method: immunoSEQ multiplex PCR; TCRdb's copy keeps in-frame clones and lacks some. Of about 90,000 clones listed, roughly 89% are singletons. The material sequenced was CD4+ or CD8+ T cells sorted from blood, taken in a trial of the OX40 agonist ivuxolimab. The receptors stem from an adult with an advanced solid tumor such as melanoma, head and neck, liver or kidney cancer.

This chain uses TRBV6-5 with TRBJ1-2, with 7 bases lining up with TRBD1. Germline CDR1 reads MNHEY; CDR2 reads SVGAGI. Unmatched junction bases numbered 15, after V lost 6 bases and J lost 8 bases. The CDR3 length is 15 residues. In DNA, the CDR3 is TGTGCCAGCAGCCCTACGAACAGGGGTTCTTACGGCTACACCTTC. It codes for CASSPTNRGSYGYTF.

V usage is TRBV4-1 and J usage is TRBJ2-7; 8 bases fit TRBD2. CDR1 and CDR2 (germline): MGHRA, YSYEKL. J gave up 2 bases and V 1 base, and 1 base lay outside the gene matches. The length of the CDR3 is 14 residues. The CDR3 nucleotides are TGCGCCAGCAGCCAAGCGGGAGGGGCCTACGAGCAGTACTTC. This gives the protein CASSQAGGAYEQYF.

J is TRBJ2-7 and V is TRBV7-3, with TRBD2 matching 14 bases. The J segment lost 4 bases and the V segment lost 2 bases, leaving 4 bases of the junction unmatched. Germline loops: CDR1 SGHTA, CDR2 FQGTGA. The length of the CDR3 is 16 residues. The DNA for the CDR3 is TGTGCCAGCAGCTTAGAAGGGACTAGCGGGAGTTACGAGCAGTACTTC. Residues: CASSLEGTSGSYEQYF.

This sequence joins TRBV19 and TRBJ2-2, with unresolved D. The CDR3 runs 13 residues. V dropped 8 bases and J dropped 4 bases, with 11 bases sitting between them. Per germline, CDR1 LNHDA and CDR2 SQIVND (reference sequence). For the CDR3, the DNA is TGTGCCAGTCGATCCTTGGGCACCGGGGAGCTGTTTTTT. This translates into CASRSLGTGELFF.

The chain joins TRBV6-5 to TRBJ1-5, with D possibly being TRBD1 (6 bases). Per the germline V gene, CDR1 is MNHEY and CDR2 is SVGAGI. V was shortened by 8 bases and J by 3 bases, with 14 bases between the two germline ends. This CDR3 is 14 amino acids long. The chain's CDR3 is CASRGGHNNQPQHF. The CDR3 DNA sequence: TGTGCCAGCCGAGGGGGACACAACAATCAGCCCCAGCATTTT.

The CDR3 DNA reads as TGCGCCAGCAGCCAACCCCGGGACAGGGGTAACTACGAGCAGTACTTC. Amino acids: CASSQPRDRGNYEQYF. The chain uses TRBV4-1 and TRBJ2-7; TRBD1 matches at 10 bases. Per the germline V gene, CDR1 is MGHRA and CDR2 is YSYEKL. The V and J ends lost 2 bases and 3 bases, in that order; junction bases with no gene match: 7. The CDR3 loop spans 16 amino acids.

The genes are TRBV6-1 and TRBJ2-7; D is tentatively TRBD1 or TRBD2 (5 bases each). CDR1 is MNHNS and CDR2 is SASEGT in the germline V gene. The CDR3 is 17 amino acids. Deletions cut 4 bases from V and 0 bases from J, with 19 bases between. CDR3 DNA: TGTGCCAGCAGTGGCCGGGACGGCTCTTCTGGCTCCTACGAGCAGTACTTC. It specifies CASSGRDGSSGSYEQYF.

This sequence joins TRBV2 and TRBJ2-1; D remains unclear. V lost 5 bases and J lost 8, with 7 bases in between. The CDR3 length is 11 residues. The V gene's germline CDR1 is SNHLY and CDR2 FYNNEI. CDR3 residues: CASSYPDEQFF. In nucleotides, the CDR3 is TGTGCCAGCAGTTATCCGGATGAGCAGTTCTTC.

Regarding this clone: Other DNA variants within this sample encode the same CDR3. V and J are TRBV28 and TRBJ1-2; D possibly corresponds to TRBD1 (6 bases). Trimming stripped 3 bases from V and 2 bases from J, with 7 bases between. The CDR3 covers 13 residues. CDR1 is MDHEN, CDR2 SYDVKM, per germline. The CDR3 region is CASSFRGNYGYTF. The DNA for the CDR3 is TGTGCCAGCAGTTTCAGGGGAAACTATGGCTACACCTTC.

This sequence joins TRBV4-1 and TRBJ1-2; 9 bases are shared with TRBD1. CDR3 length: 17 residues. Looked up from germline, CDR1 is MGHRA and CDR2 is YSYEKL. V dropped 3 bases and J dropped 3; count of bases not matched to a gene: 11. For the CDR3, the DNA is TGCGCCAGCAGCCAGGCCCCTGGGACAGGGCAGGACTATGGCTACACCTTC. This codes for CASSQAPGTGQDYGYTF.

This clone was seen a single time. The J gene is TRBJ1-1, the V gene TRBV5-4; D not resolved. Trimming pared 1 base from V and 4 bases from J, leaving 8 bases between. This CDR3 comprises 13 residues. CDR1 is SGHNT and CDR2 is YYREEE in the germline V gene (reference sequence). Here the CDR3 reads CASSLSLGTEAFF. The CDR3 DNA reads TGTGCCAGCAGCTTGTCCCTGGGCACTGAAGCTTTCTTT. The full variable domain, completed using reference TRBV5-4 and TRBJ1-1, is ETGVTQSPTHLIKTRGQQVTLRCSSQSGHNTVSWYQQALGQGPQFIFQYYREEENGRGNFPPRFSGLQFPNYSSELNVNALELDDSALYLCASSLSLGTEAFFGQGTRLTVV.

V is TRBV5-1 and J is TRBJ1-1, with D possibly TRBD1 on 6 matching bases. The length of the CDR3 is 16 residues. V dropped 4 bases and J dropped 1 base, with 17 bases sitting between them. CDR1 and CDR2 (germline): SGHRS, YFSETQ. CDR3 region: CASSALLTGANTEAFF. DNA for the CDR3: TGCGCCAGCAGCGCCCTCTTGACAGGCGCGAACACTGAAGCTTTCTTT. Looking up the rest from reference TRBV5-1 and TRBJ1-1 gives the full variable domain: KAGVTQTPRYLIKTRGQQVTLSCSPISGHRSVSWYQQTPGQGLQFLFEYFSETQRNKGNFPGRFSGRQFSNSRSEMNVSTLELGDSALYLCASSALLTGANTEAFFGQGTRLTVV.

The chain is built from TRBV5-8 and TRBJ1-1; D possibly corresponds to TRBD1 (6 bases). The CDR3 has 15 amino acids. V was pared by 1 base and J by 1 base, with 11 bases between. CDR1 is SGHTS, CDR2 YDEGEE, per germline. CDR3 bases: TGTGCCAGCAGCTTGAGGGGGTGGGGGAACACTGAAGCTTTCTTT. Amino acids: CASSLRGWGNTEAFF.

The CDR3 protein is CASSVVILAKNIQYF. CDR3 DNA sequence: TGTGCCAGCAGTGTCGTTATCTTAGCCAAAAACATTCAGTACTTC. The chain combines TRBV2 with TRBJ2-4, with D uncertain. CDR1 and CDR2 from the germline V gene are SNHLY and FYNNEI. There are 15 residues in the CDR3. Trimming left V 4 bases short and J 0 bases short, with 10 bases between.

J is TRBJ2-1 and V is TRBV10-3; D is perhaps TRBD1 or TRBD2 (5 bases each). Trimming shortened V by 0 bases and J by 0 bases, and 9 bases separated the two germline ends. Germline V gives CDR1 ENHRY, CDR2 SYGVKD. This CDR3 is 16 amino acids long. CDR3 sequence reads: CAISESTGLSYNEQFF. CDR3 DNA sequence: TGTGCCATCAGTGAGTCAACGGGGCTCTCCTACAATGAGCAGTTCTTC.

This sequence joins TRBV7-3 and TRBJ2-2; no clear D gene. Germline V lookup: CDR1 SGHTA, CDR2 FQGTGA. CDR3 size: 14 residues. Trimming cost V 2 bases and J 5 bases, with 9 bases left between them. CDR3 nucleotide sequence: TGTGCCAGCAGCTTACGGAGTCTAACCGGGGAGCTGTTTTTT. Translation: CASSLRSLTGELFF.

The genes are TRBV2 and TRBJ2-1; 10 positions match TRBD2. The germline V gene has CDR1 SNHLY and CDR2 FYNNEI. V gave up 2 bases and J gave up 7 bases; unmatched junction bases: 5. The CDR3 consists of 15 residues. The chain's CDR3 is CASSELAGVSNEQFF. The CDR3 DNA reads TGTGCCAGCAGTGAACTAGCGGGAGTCAGTAATGAGCAGTTCTTC.

This chain joins TRBV5-4 and TRBJ2-1, with 9 bases identical to TRBD1. Germline V gene lookup returns CDR1 SGHNT and CDR2 YYREEE (reference sequence). Trimming at V came to 9 bases and at J to 4 bases, leaving 8 bases not matched to a gene. This CDR3 spans 14 amino acids. The CDR3 region is CATTGTGYYNEQFF. CDR3 nucleotide sequence: TGTGCCACCACCGGGACAGGGTATTACAATGAGCAGTTCTTC.

The rearrangement uses TRBV9 and TRBJ2-3; TRBD1 might be the D (5 bases). The CDR3 spans 14 residues. Per germline, CDR1 SGDLS and CDR2 YYNGEE. Trimming took 4 bases from V and 1 from J, leaving 10 bases between them. The CDR3: CASSWGVGTDTQYF. The CDR3 nucleotides read TGTGCCAGCAGCTGGGGCGTAGGCACAGATACGCAGTATTTT.

The V and J genes are TRBV27 and TRBJ1-5, with D possibly TRBD1 on 6 matching bases. The V and J ends lost 6 bases and 6 bases respectively, with 21 bases between them. Germline lookup yields CDR1 MNHEY and CDR2 SMNVEV (reference sequence). CDR3 length: 16 residues. The CDR3 nucleotides are TGTGCCAGCAGCCCCGGACGAGGGACAATAGGTCAGCCCCAGCATTTT. Residues: CASSPGRGTIGQPQHF.

The chain joins TRBV4-1 to TRBJ1-1, with D perhaps TRBD1 (5 bases). This CDR3 is built from 16 residues. Germline loops: CDR1 MGHRA, CDR2 YSYEKL. V dropped 4 bases and J dropped 1 base, with 16 bases sitting between them. The CDR3, as DNA: TGCGCCAGCAGCCGCCACCCCGGGGGTGCGAACACTGAAGCTTTCTTT. This encodes CASSRHPGGANTEAFF.

This clone has just a few counts. DNA for the CDR3: TGCGCCAGCAGCTCGCTGGGGACTAGGGGTGATACGCAGTATTTT. It yields the protein CASSSLGTRGDTQYF. V is TRBV5-1 and J is TRBJ2-3; 8 bases fit TRBD2. CDR3 length: 15 residues. The J segment lost 6 bases and the V segment lost 3 bases, leaving 9 bases of the junction unmatched. Germline loops: CDR1 SGHRS, CDR2 YFSETQ.

This chain links TRBV6-5 with TRBJ1-4, with D hard to call. Trimming stripped 5 bases from V and 0 bases from J, with 7 bases between. This CDR3 contains 14 residues. CDR1 and CDR2 from the germline V gene are MNHEY and SVGAGI. The CDR3 sequence is CASSKIATNEKLFF. The CDR3 DNA sequence: TGTGCCAGCAGTAAGATTGCAACTAATGAAAAACTGTTTTTT.

This chain uses TRBV19 with TRBJ1-6, with D hard to call. Trimming stripped 5 bases from V and 0 bases from J, with 14 bases between. Germline loops: CDR1 LNHDA, CDR2 SQIVND (reference sequence). The CDR3 spans 17 residues. The CDR3 bases are TGTGCCAGTAGTCTGTTAGGCACGAGCTCCTATAATTCACCCCTCCACTTT. Residues: CASSLLGTSSYNSPLHF.

V is TRBV9 and J is TRBJ1-5; TRBD1 might be the D (5 bases). The germline V gene has CDR1 SGDLS and CDR2 YYNGEE. V was trimmed by 4 bases and J by 4 bases, leaving 15 bases between them. The CDR3 loop spans 15 amino acids. The CDR3 nucleotides read TGTGCCAGCAGCTCCACCTGGGGGGAAAATCAGCCCCAGCATTTT. As protein: CASSSTWGENQPQHF.

The chain is built from TRBV29-1 and TRBJ2-3, with 11 bases identical to TRBD2. Germline CDR1 reads SQVTM; CDR2 reads ANQGSEA. This CDR3 has 13 amino acids. The CDR3 sequence: CSLAGGVPDTQYF. The DNA for the CDR3 is TGCAGTCTAGCGGGAGGAGTACCAGATACGCAGTATTTT.

This chain links TRBV6-1 with TRBJ1-5; D possibly corresponds to TRBD1 (6 bases). The CDR3 has 15 residues. V lost 2 bases and J lost 4, with 12 bases in between. Germline CDR1 is MNHNS and CDR2 is SASEGT. CDR3 residues: CASSEWGRGNQPQHF. The CDR3 DNA sequence: TGTGCCAGCAGTGAATGGGGGAGGGGGAATCAGCCCCAGCATTTT.